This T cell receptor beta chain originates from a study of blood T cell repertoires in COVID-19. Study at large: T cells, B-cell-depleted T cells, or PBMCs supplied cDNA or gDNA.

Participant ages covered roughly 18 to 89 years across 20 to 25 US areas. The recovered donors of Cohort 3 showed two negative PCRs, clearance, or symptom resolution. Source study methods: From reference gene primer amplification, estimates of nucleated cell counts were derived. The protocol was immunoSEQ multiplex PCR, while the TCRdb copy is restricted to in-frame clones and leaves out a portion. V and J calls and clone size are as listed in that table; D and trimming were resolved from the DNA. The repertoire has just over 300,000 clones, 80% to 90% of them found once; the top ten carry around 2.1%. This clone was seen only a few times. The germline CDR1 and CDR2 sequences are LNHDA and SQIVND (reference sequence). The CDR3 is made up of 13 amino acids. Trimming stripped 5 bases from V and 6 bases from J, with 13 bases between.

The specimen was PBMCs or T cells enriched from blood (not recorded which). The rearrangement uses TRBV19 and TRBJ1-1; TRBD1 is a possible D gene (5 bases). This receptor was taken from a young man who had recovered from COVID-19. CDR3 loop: CASSEPWGSEAFF. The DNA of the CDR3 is TGTGCCAGTAGTGAACCCTGGGGCTCTGAAGCTTTCTTT. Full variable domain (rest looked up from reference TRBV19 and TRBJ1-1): DGGITQSPKYLFRKEGQNVTLSCEQNLNHDAMYWYRQDPGQGLRLIYYSQIVNDFQKGDIAEGYSVSREKKESFPLTVTSAQKNPTAFYLCASSEPWGSEAFFGQGTRLTVV.